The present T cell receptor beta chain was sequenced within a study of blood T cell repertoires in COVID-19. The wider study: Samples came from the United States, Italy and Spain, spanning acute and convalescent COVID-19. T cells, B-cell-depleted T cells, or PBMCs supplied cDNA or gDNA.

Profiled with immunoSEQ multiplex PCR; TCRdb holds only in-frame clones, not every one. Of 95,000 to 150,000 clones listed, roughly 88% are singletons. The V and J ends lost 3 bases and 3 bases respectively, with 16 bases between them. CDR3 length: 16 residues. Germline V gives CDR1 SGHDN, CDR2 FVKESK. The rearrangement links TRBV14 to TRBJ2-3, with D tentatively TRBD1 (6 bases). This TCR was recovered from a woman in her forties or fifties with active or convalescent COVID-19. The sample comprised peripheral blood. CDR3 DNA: TGTGCCAGCAGCCAGACACAGGGTGCCCCTACAGATACGCAGTATTTT. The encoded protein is CASSQTQGAPTDTQYF.